The rows below give T cell receptor beta chains drawn from one sample of a study of T cell responses to AZD1222 COVID-19 vaccine. Libraries were prepared by immunoSEQ multiplex PCR; TCRdb keeps only in-frame clonotypes and omits some of them. Of roughly 120,000 clones detected, more than 70% appear once; the ten largest clones hold approximately 16%. Sequencing used peripheral blood, obtained 28 days after the second AZD1222 dose. These receptors were obtained from an adult who received the AZD1222 COVID-19 vaccine. The CDR3 runs from the conserved cysteine through the conserved F or W. Each record gives: CDR3 protein, CDR3 DNA, clone size, V gene, J gene, D gene. D genes are given only for firm matches. Only some rows state a clone size, as once, few, many or a class for expanded clones.

CDR3 protein: CASSRQGLAGELFF
CDR3 DNA: TGTGCCAGCAGCCGACAGGGGCTTGCCGGGGAGCTGTTTTTT
clone size: NA
V gene: TRBV3-1/TRBV3-2
J gene: TRBJ2-2
D gene: TRBD1

CDR3 protein: CSGRLGDTQYF
CDR3 DNA: TGCAGCGGGCGACTGGGAGATACGCAGTATTTT
clone size: once
V gene: TRBV29-1
J gene: TRBJ2-3
D gene: NA

CDR3 protein: CASLGQGGTDTQYF
CDR3 DNA: TGTGCCAGCTTGGGACAGGGAGGCACAGATACGCAGTATTTT
clone size: once
V gene: TRBV28
J gene: TRBJ2-3
D gene: TRBD1

CDR3 protein: CASSGTVTVSGNTIYF
CDR3 DNA: TGTGCCAGCAGTGGGACAGTGACGGTCTCTGGAAACACCATATATTTT
clone size: few
V gene: TRBV6-2/TRBV6-3
J gene: TRBJ1-3
D gene: TRBD1

CDR3 protein: CSVEAGQGDPNQPQHF
CDR3 DNA: TGCAGCGTTGAAGCGGGACAGGGGGACCCCAATCAGCCCCAGCATTTT
clone size: NA
V gene: TRBV29-1
J gene: TRBJ1-5
D gene: TRBD1

CDR3 protein: CASSQDGTGGSETQYF
CDR3 DNA: TGCGCCAGCAGCCAAGATGGGACAGGGGGATCAGAGACCCAGTACTTC
clone size: NA
V gene: TRBV4-3
J gene: TRBJ2-5
D gene: TRBD1

CDR3 protein: CASSEEDRLARETQYF
CDR3 DNA: TGTGCCAGCAGTGAAGAGGACCGACTAGCACGGGAGACCCAGTACTTC
clone size: NA
V gene: TRBV6-1
J gene: TRBJ2-5
D gene: TRBD2

CDR3 protein: CASSHRPGTGSLSGNTIYF
CDR3 DNA: TGCGCCAGCAGTCACCGTCCCGGGACAGGGTCCCTCTCTGGAAACACCATATATTTT
clone size: NA
V gene: TRBV23-1
J gene: TRBJ1-3
D gene: TRBD1

CDR3 protein: CASSGLAGWNEQFF
CDR3 DNA: TGTGCCAGCAGCGGACTAGCGGGATGGAATGAGCAGTTCTTC
clone size: NA
V gene: TRBV28
J gene: TRBJ2-1
D gene: TRBD2

CDR3 protein: CASSEETGGAAEAFF
CDR3 DNA: TGTGCCAGCAGTGAAGAGACAGGGGGCGCGGCTGAAGCTTTCTTT
clone size: few
V gene: TRBV6-1
J gene: TRBJ1-1
D gene: TRBD1

CDR3 protein: CATSDGTYSNQPQHF
CDR3 DNA: TGTGCCACCAGTGATGGAACATATAGCAATCAGCCCCAGCATTTT
clone size: once
V gene: TRBV24-1
J gene: TRBJ1-5
D gene: NA

CDR3 protein: CASSGQGRLAGGNNEQFF
CDR3 DNA: TGCGCCAGCAGCGGACAGGGGAGGCTAGCGGGAGGGAACAATGAGCAGTTCTTC
clone size: NA
V gene: TRBV10-1
J gene: TRBJ2-1
D gene: TRBD2

CDR3 protein: CASSTSTNTEAFF
CDR3 DNA: TGTGCCAGCAGCACCTCAACGAACACTGAAGCTTTCTTT
clone size: once
V gene: TRBV12-3/TRBV12-4
J gene: TRBJ1-1
D gene: NA

CDR3 protein: CASSDETGGVYGYTF
CDR3 DNA: TGTGCCAGCAGCGACGAGACAGGAGGGGTTTATGGCTACACCTTC
clone size: NA
V gene: TRBV7-9
J gene: TRBJ1-2
D gene: NA

CDR3 protein: CASSELAGGQETQYF
CDR3 DNA: TGTGCCAGCAGTGAACTAGCGGGGGGGCAAGAGACCCAGTACTTC
clone size: NA
V gene: TRBV6-1
J gene: TRBJ2-5
D gene: TRBD2

CDR3 protein: CASSLEPAGGVDTQYF
CDR3 DNA: TGTGCCAGCAGCTTAGAGCCAGCGGGAGGGGTAGATACGCAGTATTTT
clone size: NA
V gene: TRBV11-2
J gene: TRBJ2-3
D gene: TRBD2

CDR3 protein: CASGVSGNTIYF
CDR3 DNA: TGTGCCAGCGGGGTGTCTGGAAACACCATATATTTT
clone size: once
V gene: TRBV11-2
J gene: TRBJ1-3
D gene: NA

CDR3 protein: CASSEALAGSYEQYF
CDR3 DNA: TGTGCCAGCAGTGAAGCACTAGCGGGGTCCTACGAGCAGTACTTC
clone size: few
V gene: TRBV6-1
J gene: TRBJ2-7
D gene: TRBD2

CDR3 protein: CASSMINVDNQPQHF
CDR3 DNA: TGTGCCAGTAGTATGATTAATGTCGACAATCAGCCCCAGCATTTT
clone size: NA
V gene: TRBV19
J gene: TRBJ1-5
D gene: NA

CDR3 protein: CASSQRLAGFGHYNEQFF
CDR3 DNA: TGTGCCAGCAGCCAGCGGCTAGCGGGATTTGGCCACTACAATGAGCAGTTCTTC
clone size: few
V gene: TRBV3-1/TRBV3-2
J gene: TRBJ2-1
D gene: TRBD2

CDR3 protein: CASSRGASSYNEQFF
CDR3 DNA: TGTGCCAGCAGCCGCGGGGCTAGCTCCTACAATGAGCAGTTCTTC
clone size: NA
V gene: TRBV7-2
J gene: TRBJ2-1
D gene: NA

CDR3 protein: CASSQDGASGGYEQYF
CDR3 DNA: TGTGCCAGCAGCCAGGATGGGGCTAGCGGGGGCTACGAGCAGTACTTC
clone size: NA
V gene: TRBV4-2
J gene: TRBJ2-7
D gene: TRBD2

CDR3 protein: CASSYSGSGLESAFF
CDR3 DNA: TGTGCCAGCAGTTACTCAGGATCAGGGCTCGAGTCGGCTTTCTTT
clone size: NA
V gene: TRBV6-5
J gene: TRBJ1-1
D gene: NA

CDR3 protein: CATSDSRQGRPIGYTF
CDR3 DNA: TGTGCCACCAGTGATTCTCGACAGGGACGCCCCATTGGCTACACCTTC
clone size: NA
V gene: TRBV24-1
J gene: TRBJ1-2
D gene: TRBD1

CDR3 protein: CALSSLSYSYEQYF
CDR3 DNA: TGTGCCTTGAGTTCTCTCTCCTACTCCTACGAGCAGTACTTC
clone size: NA
V gene: TRBV30
J gene: TRBJ2-7
D gene: NA

CDR3 protein: CASQGTGSLGTEAFF
CDR3 DNA: TGTGCCAGCCAAGGAACAGGATCCTTGGGCACTGAAGCTTTCTTT
clone size: once
V gene: TRBV27
J gene: TRBJ1-1
D gene: NA

CDR3 protein: CASSYGHSRWDTQYF
CDR3 DNA: TGTGCCAGCAGTTACGGGCATTCTCGATGGGATACGCAGTATTTT
clone size: NA
V gene: TRBV6-2/TRBV6-3
J gene: TRBJ2-3
D gene: NA

CDR3 protein: CASSVGGTDTQYF
CDR3 DNA: TGTGCCAGCAGCGTAGGGGGTACAGATACGCAGTATTTT
clone size: once
V gene: TRBV9
J gene: TRBJ2-3
D gene: NA

CDR3 protein: CASSPLTGTGEAFF
CDR3 DNA: TGCGCCAGCAGCCCTCTCACCGGGACAGGTGAAGCTTTCTTT
clone size: few
V gene: TRBV4-1
J gene: TRBJ1-1
D gene: TRBD1

CDR3 protein: CASSTGKQETQYF
CDR3 DNA: TGTGCCAGCAGCACAGGGAAACAAGAGACCCAGTACTTC
clone size: NA
V gene: TRBV7-2
J gene: TRBJ2-5
D gene: NA

CDR3 protein: CASSLGGQGGTEAFF
CDR3 DNA: TGTGCCAGCAGCTTAGGGGGACAGGGCGGGACTGAAGCTTTCTTT
clone size: NA
V gene: TRBV7-8
J gene: TRBJ1-1
D gene: TRBD1

CDR3 protein: CASSKARAVPLHF
CDR3 DNA: TGTGCCAGCAGCAAAGCCAGGGCGGTTCCCCTCCACTTT
clone size: NA
V gene: TRBV21-1
J gene: TRBJ1-6
D gene: NA

CDR3 protein: CAWRESGLGNTIYF
CDR3 DNA: TGTGCCTGGAGAGAATCAGGGCTCGGAAACACCATATATTTT
clone size: NA
V gene: TRBV30
J gene: TRBJ1-3
D gene: NA

CDR3 protein: CASSQDLDEQYF
CDR3 DNA: TGTGCCAGCAGCCAAGATCTAGACGAGCAGTACTTC
clone size: NA
V gene: TRBV4-2
J gene: TRBJ2-7
D gene: NA

CDR3 protein: CASSSGRNTEAFF
CDR3 DNA: TGTGCCAGCAGCTCCGGACGTAACACTGAAGCTTTCTTT
clone size: once
V gene: TRBV7-9
J gene: TRBJ1-1
D gene: NA

CDR3 protein: CASRASWSGSVYEQYF
CDR3 DNA: TGTGCCAGCAGGGCCTCTTGGAGCGGGAGTGTATACGAGCAGTACTTC
clone size: NA
V gene: TRBV2
J gene: TRBJ2-7
D gene: TRBD2

CDR3 protein: CASSSGRPGETQYF
CDR3 DNA: TGCGCCAGCAGCTCCGGGAGGCCGGGGGAGACCCAGTACTTC
clone size: NA
V gene: TRBV5-1
J gene: TRBJ2-5
D gene: TRBD2

CDR3 protein: CASSDTVVGPLHF
CDR3 DNA: TGTGCCAGCAGCGATACGGTGGTAGGACCCCTCCACTTT
clone size: NA
V gene: TRBV9
J gene: TRBJ1-6
D gene: NA

CDR3 protein: CASSRTGGTEAFF
CDR3 DNA: TGTGCCAGCAGCCGGACAGGGGGCACTGAAGCTTTCTTT
clone size: few
V gene: TRBV12-3/TRBV12-4
J gene: TRBJ1-1
D gene: TRBD1

CDR3 protein: CASSSTGYNSPLHF
CDR3 DNA: TGTGCCAGCAGCTCGACAGGGTATAATTCACCCCTCCACTTT
clone size: NA
V gene: TRBV5-5
J gene: TRBJ1-6
D gene: TRBD1

CDR3 protein: CASIEDNASEQYF
CDR3 DNA: TGTGCCAGCATCGAGGACAACGCTTCCGAGCAGTACTTC
clone size: once
V gene: TRBV2
J gene: TRBJ2-7
D gene: NA

CDR3 protein: CASSPGVDFNTDTQYF
CDR3 DNA: TGTGCCAGCAGCCCCGGAGTAGATTTTAACACAGATACGCAGTATTTT
clone size: NA
V gene: TRBV7-3
J gene: TRBJ2-3
D gene: NA

CDR3 protein: CASSRERSSYNEQFF
CDR3 DNA: TGTGCCAGTAGCCGGGAGCGAAGCTCCTACAATGAGCAGTTCTTC
clone size: NA
V gene: TRBV19
J gene: TRBJ2-1
D gene: NA

CDR3 protein: CSVEVPLTGYDQNIQYF
CDR3 DNA: TGCAGCGTTGAAGTTCCGCTGACAGGGTATGACCAGAACATTCAGTACTTC
clone size: few
V gene: TRBV29-1
J gene: TRBJ2-4
D gene: TRBD1

CDR3 protein: CASSGGPQTKETQYF
CDR3 DNA: TGTGCCAGCAGCGGCGGGCCACAGACAAAAGAGACCCAGTACTTC
clone size: once
V gene: TRBV9
J gene: TRBJ2-5
D gene: NA

CDR3 protein: CASRRTNTEAFF
CDR3 DNA: TGTGCGAGCCGGAGGACGAACACTGAAGCTTTCTTT
clone size: NA
V gene: TRBV7-9
J gene: TRBJ1-1
D gene: NA

CDR3 protein: CAISEVADTQYF
CDR3 DNA: TGTGCCATCAGTGAGGTAGCAGATACGCAGTATTTT
clone size: NA
V gene: TRBV10-3
J gene: TRBJ2-3
D gene: NA

CDR3 protein: CASSIKARGSSYNEQFF
CDR3 DNA: TGTGCCAGTAGTATTAAAGCGCGGGGGAGCTCCTACAATGAGCAGTTCTTC
clone size: NA
V gene: TRBV19
J gene: TRBJ2-1
D gene: TRBD2

CDR3 protein: CASRPLTGWRGNQPQHF
CDR3 DNA: TGTGCCAGCAGGCCCTTGACAGGGTGGCGTGGCAATCAGCCCCAGCATTTT
clone size: NA
V gene: TRBV5-8
J gene: TRBJ1-5
D gene: TRBD1

CDR3 protein: CASSLYPRQGKMETQYF
CDR3 DNA: TGCGCCAGCAGCCTATACCCAAGACAGGGAAAAATGGAGACCCAGTACTTC
clone size: NA
V gene: TRBV5-1
J gene: TRBJ2-5
D gene: TRBD1

CDR3 protein: CASSQDQGYGYTF
CDR3 DNA: TGCGCCAGCAGCCAAGATCAGGGATACGGCTACACCTTC
clone size: NA
V gene: TRBV4-1
J gene: TRBJ1-2
D gene: NA

CDR3 protein: CASSRRTSAFTDTQYF
CDR3 DNA: TGTGCCAGCAGCCGGAGGACTAGCGCCTTCACAGATACGCAGTATTTT
clone size: NA
V gene: TRBV7-2
J gene: TRBJ2-3
D gene: TRBD2

CDR3 protein: CASSLSGTGEETQYF
CDR3 DNA: TGTGCCAGCAGCTTATCGGGGACCGGTGAAGAGACCCAGTACTTC
clone size: NA
V gene: TRBV7-3
J gene: TRBJ2-5
D gene: NA

CDR3 protein: CATSTGYGHAPAQHF
CDR3 DNA: TGTGCCACCTCGACAGGGTACGGACACGCTCCGGCCCAGCATTTT
clone size: few
V gene: TRBV10-3
J gene: TRBJ1-5
D gene: TRBD1

CDR3 protein: CASSRSMHFDIALNEQFF
CDR3 DNA: TGCGCCAGCAGTCGGAGCATGCACTTCGACATTGCCCTCAATGAGCAGTTCTTC
clone size: few
V gene: TRBV5-1
J gene: TRBJ2-1
D gene: NA